These 9 T cell receptor beta chains share one sample of origin, sequenced in a study of identical twins. TCRdb re-derived calls from the 5' RACE reads in MiXCR, one entry per CDR3 protein. Among about 260,000 distinct CDR3 sequences, 5.5% to 7% were seen once, and the ten largest hold approximately 3.6%. These records were also assigned to another study, of yellow fever vaccine responses in identical twins.

The sequenced material came from memory (CD45RO+) T cells sorted from blood. These TCRs come from a woman aged 18-29 years in good health.

The gene calls are TRBV3-1 and TRBJ1-6; TRBD1 agrees at 7 bases. The trim removed 1 base at V and 9 bases at J, leaving 6 bases unmatched. Germline V gene data show CDR1 as LGHDT and CDR2 as YNNKEL (reference sequence). CDR3 length equals 15 residues. This CDR3 reads CASSQVPGGGSPLHF. DNA for the CDR3: TGTGCCAGCAGCCAAGTACCAGGGGGAGGTTCACCCCTCCACTTT.

This clonotype was counted ten times or more. This chain connects TRBV3-1 to TRBJ2-5; 11 bases fit TRBD2. V lost 1 base, J lost 3 bases, and 4 bases stayed unmatched. The CDR3 is 16 residues long. CDR1 is LGHDT and CDR2 is YNNKEL in the germline V gene (reference sequence). This CDR3 is CASSQGRLAGKETQYF. The DNA for the CDR3 is TGTGCCAGCAGCCAAGGCCGACTAGCGGGAAAAGAGACCCAGTACTTC.

This clonotype has ten or more counts. V usage is TRBV3-1 and J usage is TRBJ2-4, with a weak D call TRBD1 (6 bases). CDR3 length equals 16 residues. V was trimmed by 1 base and J by 2 bases, leaving 12 bases between them. Germline assignment: CDR1 LGHDT and CDR2 YNNKEL (reference sequence). The CDR3 spells CASSQAGDDTKNIQYF. CDR3 coding DNA: TGTGCCAGCAGCCAAGCAGGGGATGATACCAAAAACATTCAGTACTTC.

The table lists this clonotype with a few counts. The chain recombines TRBV7-8 with TRBJ2-3; tentative D call: TRBD1 (5 bases). Trimming pared 3 bases from V and 3 bases from J, leaving 19 bases between. The CDR3 covers 17 residues. The V gene's germline CDR1 is SGHVS and CDR2 FQNEAQ. CDR3 sequence (DNA): TGTGCCAGCAGCTTGCTAGGACCCCGAAAGGGGACAGATACGCAGTATTTT. Its protein is CASSLLGPRKGTDTQYF.

This clonotype was counted a few times. The chain links TRBV12-3 or TRBV12-4 to TRBJ1-1; weak D call: TRBD1 (6 bases). The CDR3 is made up of 14 amino acids. With 3 bases removed from V and 5 bases from J, the gap between germline ends came to 13 bases. The DNA for the CDR3 is TGTGCCAGCAGTTTGATGGGGGCAAGTACTGAAGCTTTCTTT. Encoded protein: CASSLMGASTEAFF.

This clonotype was observed a handful of times. The chain joins TRBV7-8 to TRBJ1-4; D ambiguous. Trimming removed 5 bases from V and 0 bases from J, with 7 bases in between. This CDR3 has 14 amino acids. Germline CDR1 and CDR2: SGHVS and FQNEAQ. For the CDR3, the DNA is TGTGCCAGCAGCACAGAGTCAACTAATGAAAAACTGTTTTTT. Its protein is CASSTESTNEKLFF.

A single count supports this clonotype. The J gene is TRBJ2-3, the V gene TRBV12-3 or TRBV12-4; 11 bases agree with TRBD1. The CDR3 length is 19 residues. With V trimmed by 11 bases and J by 8 bases, 27 bases remained unmatched. The CDR3 region has the DNA TGTGCCTTCTGTTTAGTTTCGCGGGGGCTGGACAGGGGGCCCGGTACGCAGTATTTT. Its translation is CAFCLVSRGLDRGPGTQYF.

This clonotype was found many times. The chain recombines TRBV27 with TRBJ1-6; maybe TRBD1 (5 bases). Germline-derived CDR1 and CDR2 are MNHEY and SMNVEV (reference sequence). The V end was cut by 6 bases, the J end by 9 bases, with 18 bases between. This CDR3 comprises 15 residues. Here the CDR3 DNA reads TGTGCCAGCAGATCGCCGGGACCCGCGGGTTCACCCCTCCACTTT. This encodes CASRSPGPAGSPLHF.

This clonotype has a count of ten or more. The V call is TRBV29-1, the J call TRBJ2-3, with 7 bases matching TRBD2. CDR1 SQVTM and CDR2 ANQGSEA come from the germline V gene. V gave up 5 bases and J gave up 4 bases; unmatched junction bases: 9. This CDR3 is built from 14 residues. The CDR3 coding sequence is TGCAGCGTTCTCTCTGCGGGAGTTTCAGATACGCAGTATTTT. Translated, it gives CSVLSAGVSDTQYF.